Shown below are 11 T cell receptor beta chains from a single sample sequenced in a study of type 1 and type 2 diabetes patients. PCR was run on genomic DNA. A primer set of 30 forward and 13 reverse primers amplified the CDR3. TCRdb independently ran MiXCR on the multiplex PCR reads; one entry per CDR3 protein. The sample contains about 270,000 distinct CDR3 sequences, roughly 50% of which appear only once. Sequences were obtained from peripheral blood mononuclear cells (PBMCs). The origin of the receptors is a young man with type 2 diabetes.

The chain employs TRBV12-3 or TRBV12-4 and TRBJ1-2, with TRBD1 matching 7 bases. The CDR3 extends over 15 amino acids. With V trimmed by 1 base and J by 4 bases, 6 bases remained unmatched. This CDR3 is CASSLERSGGYGYTF. The DNA of the CDR3 is TGTGCCAGCAGTTTAGAGAGGTCAGGGGGCTATGGCTACACCTTC.

Points on this clonotype: One junction end does not reproduce the germline sequence, and a read error may be involved. CDR3 DNA sequence: TGCGCCAGCAGCCAAGAAACAGGGGGGAGCTCCTACGAGCAGTACTTC. Amino acid sequence: CASSQETGGSSYEQYF. The chain joins TRBV2 to TRBJ2-7; 8 bases match TRBD1. The CDR3 covers 16 residues. Germline values: CDR1 SNHLY, CDR2 FYNNEI.

This clonotype was recorded a few times. The genes are TRBV6-6 and TRBJ1-2; TRBD1 agrees at 8 bases. The CDR3 has 13 residues. With 2 bases clipped from V and 4 bases from J, the junction kept 0 bases outside the gene matches. Germline assignment: CDR1 MNHNY and CDR2 SVGAGI (reference sequence). CDR3 protein: CASSYDRGYGYTF. The CDR3 DNA follows: TGTGCCAGCAGTTACGACAGGGGCTATGGCTACACCTTC.

The chain couples TRBV12-3 or TRBV12-4 to TRBJ1-1; no clear D. The CDR3 is made up of 13 amino acids. Trimming took off 6 bases at V and 0 bases at J, with 8 bases between the two ends. CDR3 DNA: TGTGCCAGCAGGGCACAAATGAACACTGAAGCTTTCTTT. It codes for CASRAQMNTEAFF.

In its sample, this clonotype was seen a few times. V is TRBV24-1 and J is TRBJ1-1, with D unresolved. CDR1 is KGHDR, CDR2 SFDVKD, per germline. This CDR3 spans 13 amino acids. V dropped 12 bases and J dropped 2 bases, with 15 bases sitting between them. The chain's CDR3 is CAAQAGSNTEAFF. In nucleotides, the CDR3 is TGTGCCGCTCAGGCTGGTAGTAACACTGAAGCTTTCTTT.

This rearrangement joins TRBV20-1 to TRBJ2-1, with 9 bases identical to TRBD1. CDR1 and CDR2 from the germline V gene are DFQATT and SNEGSKA (reference sequence). Trimming at V came to 6 bases and at J to 6 bases, leaving 15 bases not matched to a gene. The CDR3 length is 16 residues. CDR3 sequence reads: CSAKNFKRQGGNEQFF. CDR3 bases: TGCAGTGCCAAAAACTTTAAGCGACAGGGGGGCAATGAGCAGTTCTTC.

The genes are TRBV30 and TRBJ2-1; 10 nucleotides agree with TRBD2. CDR3 length: 16 residues. J lost 1 base, V lost 2 bases, and 5 bases had no gene match. CDR1 and CDR2 from the germline V gene are GTSNPN and SVGIG (reference sequence). Here the CDR3 reads CAWSSLAGVSYNEQFF. DNA of the CDR3: TGTGCCTGGAGTTCCCTAGCGGGAGTATCCTACAATGAGCAGTTCTTC. Drawing the rest from reference TRBV30 and TRBJ2-1, the complete variable domain is SQTIHQWPATLVQPVGSPLSLECTVEGTSNPNLYWYRQAAGRGLQLLFYSVGIGQISSEVPQNLSASRPQDRQFILSSKKLLLSDSGFYLCAWSSLAGVSYNEQFFGPGTRLTVL.

The genes are TRBV7-2 and TRBJ2-3; D possibly corresponds to TRBD2 (7 bases). Germline loops: CDR1 SGHTA, CDR2 FQGNSA. Trimming removed 5 bases from V and 6 bases from J, with 18 bases in between. This CDR3 region has 15 residues. The CDR3 DNA reads as TGTGCCAGCAGCCGGGCGGGGGCGTTAAGGGATACGCAGTATTTT. Translating gives CASSRAGALRDTQYF.

This sequence joins TRBV7-2 and TRBJ2-1; no definite D call. Germline loops: CDR1 SGHTA, CDR2 FQGNSA. The CDR3 has 15 amino acids. V was pared by 1 base and J by 8 bases, with 15 bases between. CDR3 protein: CASSLEGLFRDEQFF. CDR3 sequence (DNA): TGTGCCAGCAGCTTAGAGGGTTTGTTTCGGGATGAGCAGTTCTTC.

The chain joins TRBV7-3 to TRBJ2-2; the D is unclear. Germline values: CDR1 SGHTA, CDR2 FQGTGA. The CDR3 totals 15 residues. V was clipped by 1 base and J by 0 bases, with 6 bases between them. The CDR3 reads CASSLSQANTGELFF. In DNA form, the CDR3 reads TGTGCCAGCAGCTTAAGCCAGGCGAACACCGGGGAGCTGTTTTTT.

This clonotype was observed a handful of times. The gene calls are TRBV7-2 and TRBJ2-2, with D possibly being TRBD1 (5 bases). V gave up 6 bases and J gave up 4 bases, with 12 bases separating them. Germline V gene data show CDR1 as SGHTA and CDR2 as FQGNSA. CDR3 length: 14 residues. The CDR3 reads CASRADTTTGELFF. As DNA, the CDR3 is TGTGCCAGCAGGGCGGACACGACCACCGGGGAGCTGTTTTTT. Filled out from reference TRBV7-2 and TRBJ2-2, the complete variable domain reads GAGVSQSPSNKVTEKGKDVELRCDPISGHTALYWYRQSLGQGLEFLIYFQGNSAPDKSGLPSDRFSAERTGGSVSTLTIQRTQQEDSAVYLCASRADTTTGELFFGEGSRLTVL.